This is a list of T cell receptor beta chains from one sample in a study of blood T cell repertoires in COVID-19. This table comes from immunoSEQ multiplex PCR, and its TCRdb copy is limited to in-frame clones, with some not included. Among around 96,000 clones, about 96% were seen once, and the ten largest hold 3.5% to 5%. Sequencing was performed on peripheral blood. These TCRs come from a human donor with active COVID-19. The donor label of this sample is uncertain. The CDR3 runs from the conserved cysteine through the conserved F or W. D genes are given only for firm matches. Clone size appears in some rows only: once, few, many, or a class for an expanded clone.

CDR3nt | CDR3aa | d_gene | j_gene | abundance | v_gene
TGTGCCAGCAGTGGTAGAACAGCCAGGGGCGACCCCAATCAGCCCCAGCATTTT | CASSGRTARGDPNQPQHF | - | TRBJ1-5 | - | TRBV2
TGCGCCAGCAGCCAACTTCCCCGAGCGGGGTCGGGGAACACTGAAGCTTTCTTT | CASSQLPRAGSGNTEAFF | - | TRBJ1-1 | - | TRBV4-1
TGTGCCACCAGCAGAGCGAACAGGAACTATGGCTACACCTTC | CATSRANRNYGYTF | - | TRBJ1-2 | - | TRBV15
TGTGCCAGCAGTCCTACAGGGGCAGATACGCAGTATTTT | CASSPTGADTQYF | TRBD1 | TRBJ2-3 | - | TRBV28
TGTGCCAGCAGCCCGCGGGTAGGCGCCAACACTGAAGCTTTCTTT | CASSPRVGANTEAFF | - | TRBJ1-1 | - | TRBV7-2
TGTGCCAGCCAGGGTGTGGGCGGGACGACCTACGAGCAGTACTTC | CASQGVGGTTYEQYF | - | TRBJ2-7 | - | TRBV28
TGTGCCAGCTCCCCTATTCGCGGCCAGGGGAGAGGGGGCAATCAGCCCCAGCATTTT | CASSPIRGQGRGGNQPQHF | - | TRBJ1-5 | - | TRBV18
TGTGCCAGCTCACGGGACAGCAGGAGCAATCAGCCCCAGCATTTT | CASSRDSRSNQPQHF | TRBD1 | TRBJ1-5 | - | TRBV18
TGTGCCAGCTCCCCCGGCGGTCAAGAGACCCAGTACTTC | CASSPGGQETQYF | - | TRBJ2-5 | - | TRBV18
TGTGCCAGCAGCCCTCGACAGGGAACAACCTACGAGCAGTACTTC | CASSPRQGTTYEQYF | TRBD1 | TRBJ2-7 | - | TRBV27
TGTGCCAGCAGCCGGACAGGGGGACACGACGAGCAGTACTTC | CASSRTGGHDEQYF | TRBD1 | TRBJ2-7 | - | TRBV7-9
TGTGCCAGCAGCCAAGGTCGGGTAATCGCGTATTCACCCCTCCACTTT | CASSQGRVIAYSPLHF | - | TRBJ1-6 | - | TRBV3-1/TRBV3-2
TGTGCCAGCAGTTATCCCACTAGCGGGACTTACGAGCAGTACTTC | CASSYPTSGTYEQYF | TRBD2 | TRBJ2-7 | - | TRBV6-2/TRBV6-3
TGTGCCAGTAGACAAAACAGGGGGACTGGAAACACCATATATTTT | CASRQNRGTGNTIYF | TRBD1 | TRBJ1-3 | - | TRBV19
TGTGCCAGCAGTTTATCTGGAAGGACTTCCTATGGCTACACCTTC | CASSLSGRTSYGYTF | - | TRBJ1-2 | - | TRBV27
TGTGCCAGCAGCTTAGACATGGGGGCAAGGTACGAGCAGTACTTC | CASSLDMGARYEQYF | - | TRBJ2-7 | - | TRBV7-6
TGTGCCAGTACGGGGGACAGGAATCAGCCCCAGCATTTT | CASTGDRNQPQHF | TRBD1 | TRBJ1-5 | once | TRBV19
TGCGCCAGCAGCCATTCCGGCGGCTCCTCCTACGAGCAGTACTTC | CASSHSGGSSYEQYF | - | TRBJ2-7 | - | TRBV5-1
TGTGCCACCAGCAGTTACAGTTATCAGCCCCAGCATTTT | CATSSYSYQPQHF | - | TRBJ1-5 | - | TRBV15
TGCGCCAGCAGCTCACAGGGGACGGGAAATGAAAAACTGTTTTTT | CASSSQGTGNEKLFF | TRBD1 | TRBJ1-4 | - | TRBV5-1
TGCGCCAGCAGCTTGGGGGACCTCCGGGAGAATGAGCAGTTCTTC | CASSLGDLRENEQFF | - | TRBJ2-1 | - | TRBV5-1
TGTGCCAGCAGTTACTCAGCACGAAACTATGGCTACACCTTC | CASSYSARNYGYTF | - | TRBJ1-2 | - | TRBV6-2/TRBV6-3
TGTGCCAGCAATGGAGGACTAGCGAACACCGGGGAGCTGTTTTTT | CASNGGLANTGELFF | TRBD2 | TRBJ2-2 | once | TRBV9
TGTGCCAGCAGCTTACAGGGATGGCAGCCCCAGCATTTT | CASSLQGWQPQHF | - | TRBJ1-5 | - | TRBV7-2
TGCGCCAGCAGCTTGGGGCTGGGCAGGGAATCACCCCTCCACTTT | CASSLGLGRESPLHF | - | TRBJ1-6 | - | TRBV5-1
TGCGCCAGCAGCCTAGGACTAGCTCGAGAGACCCAGTACTTC | CASSLGLARETQYF | TRBD2 | TRBJ2-5 | - | TRBV5-1
TGTGCCAGCAGTTACTCCCGACAGGCGGAAGGCTACACCTTC | CASSYSRQAEGYTF | - | TRBJ1-2 | few | TRBV6-2/TRBV6-3
TGCGCCAGCAGCCAAGGGTTGGCCCGGGGGAACAATGAGCAGTTCTTC | CASSQGLARGNNEQFF | - | TRBJ2-1 | once | TRBV4-3
TGTGCCAGCAGCCTATCGGGACAGGACCAAGAGACCCAGTACTTC | CASSLSGQDQETQYF | TRBD1 | TRBJ2-5 | once | TRBV9
TGTGCCAGTAGTTCCGGGACTAGCGACACCGGGGAGCTGTTTTTT | CASSSGTSDTGELFF | TRBD2 | TRBJ2-2 | - | TRBV19
TGCGCCAGCAGCCTTCGCCCCGGGACAGGCTCCTACGAGCAGTACTTC | CASSLRPGTGSYEQYF | TRBD1 | TRBJ2-7 | - | TRBV4-1
TGTGCCATCTCAGAGGGAGGTCGTGAAGCTTTCTTT | CAISEGGREAFF | - | TRBJ1-1 | - | TRBV10-3
TGTGCCAGCAGTTGGGGGACAGGGGGAGGGGAGCAGTACTTC | CASSWGTGGGEQYF | TRBD1 | TRBJ2-7 | - | TRBV27
TGTGCCGGCAGCGACCCCTCCGGGACTTTCCTAACTTTC | CAGSDPSGTFLTF | - | TRBJ2-6 | - | TRBV9
TGTGCCAGCAGTCTCCTGGGACAGGGGGCAATTGGCTACACCTTC | CASSLLGQGAIGYTF | TRBD1 | TRBJ1-2 | - | TRBV27
TGTGCCAGCAGTACCGGGACAGTAAAAGCTTTCTTT | CASSTGTVKAFF | TRBD1 | TRBJ1-1 | - | TRBV28
TGTGCCAGTAGTGCGGGGATCACCGGGGAGCTGTTTTTT | CASSAGITGELFF | - | TRBJ2-2 | once | TRBV19
TGTGCCAGCAGCACTCGGGGTTCTCAAGAGACCCAGTACTTC | CASSTRGSQETQYF | - | TRBJ2-5 | - | TRBV4-2
TGTGCCAGCAGCCCCCTGGACAGGGCCTATGGCTACACCTTC | CASSPLDRAYGYTF | TRBD1 | TRBJ1-2 | once | TRBV14
TGTGCCAGCAGCTTAGGGACTGGCACAGATACGCAGTATTTT | CASSLGTGTDTQYF | - | TRBJ2-3 | - | TRBV7-2
TGTGCCAGCAGCTTAGAGGTTAGGACAAGAAGCGATGAGCAGTTCTTC | CASSLEVRTRSDEQFF | - | TRBJ2-1 | - | TRBV11-2
TGTGCCAGCAGTTCACCCGGGAAGATGAACACTGAAGCTTTCTTT | CASSSPGKMNTEAFF | - | TRBJ1-1 | - | TRBV28
TGTGCCAGTAGTCTGACAGGGGTCCAAGAGACCCAGTACTTC | CASSLTGVQETQYF | TRBD1 | TRBJ2-5 | - | TRBV19
TGTGCCAGCTCACCATTAGCGGGGGACCAAGAGACCCAGTACTTC | CASSPLAGDQETQYF | TRBD2 | TRBJ2-5 | - | TRBV18
TGTGCCAGCACCCTGGACAGGGGGAGACTCACCGGGGAGCTGTTTTTT | CASTLDRGRLTGELFF | TRBD1 | TRBJ2-2 | - | TRBV5-6
TGCGCCAGCAGCCAAGTTCGCGGGACCCAGTACTTC | CASSQVRGTQYF | - | TRBJ2-5 | - | TRBV4-1
TGTGCCAGCTCACCATTCAGCGGAGGCCCCGGGGGAGATACGCAGTATTTT | CASSPFSGGPGGDTQYF | - | TRBJ2-3 | - | TRBV18
TGTGCCACCCAACCTGGACAGGTCAGACGAAGCTCTGGGGCCAACGTCCTGACTTTC | CATQPGQVRRSSGANVLTF | TRBD1 | TRBJ2-6 | - | TRBV19
TGTGCCAGCAGCTATCCGGGACAGGGGTTCTACGAGCAGTACTTC | CASSYPGQGFYEQYF | TRBD1 | TRBJ2-7 | - | TRBV27
TGCGCCAGCAGCTTGGAGGGACAGGGGGCTTGGAATGAGCAGTTCTTC | CASSLEGQGAWNEQFF | TRBD1 | TRBJ2-1 | - | TRBV5-1
TGTGCCAGCAGTCTTCCCAGGACAGGGTCCCGAAACACCATATATTTT | CASSLPRTGSRNTIYF | TRBD1 | TRBJ1-3 | - | TRBV28
TGTGCCAGTAGTATGATCGGACAGGGCCCTGAAGCTTTCTTT | CASSMIGQGPEAFF | TRBD1 | TRBJ1-1 | - | TRBV19